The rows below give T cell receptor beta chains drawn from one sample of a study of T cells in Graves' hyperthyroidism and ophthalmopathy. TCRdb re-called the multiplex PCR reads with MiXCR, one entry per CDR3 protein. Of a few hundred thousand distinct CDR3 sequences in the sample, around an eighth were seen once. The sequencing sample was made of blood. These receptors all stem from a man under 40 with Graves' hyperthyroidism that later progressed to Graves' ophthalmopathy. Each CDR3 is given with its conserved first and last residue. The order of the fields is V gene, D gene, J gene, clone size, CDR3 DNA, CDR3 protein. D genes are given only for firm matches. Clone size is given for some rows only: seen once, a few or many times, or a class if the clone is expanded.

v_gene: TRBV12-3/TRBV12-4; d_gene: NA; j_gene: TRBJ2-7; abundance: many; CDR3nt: TGTGCCAGCAGTTTAGCGAGAAGCTACGAGCAGTACTTC; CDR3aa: CASSLARSYEQYF
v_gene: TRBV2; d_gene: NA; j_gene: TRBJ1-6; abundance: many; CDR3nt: TGTGCCAGCAGTGACAGGGGTAATAATTCACCCCTCCACTTT; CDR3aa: CASSDRGNNSPLHF
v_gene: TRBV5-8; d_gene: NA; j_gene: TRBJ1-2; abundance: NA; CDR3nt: TGTGCCAGCAGCTTAGAGGGGCGTAAGGACGGCTACACCTTC; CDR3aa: CASSLEGRKDGYTF
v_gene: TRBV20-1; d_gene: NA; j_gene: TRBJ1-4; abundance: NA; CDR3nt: TGCAGTGCTAGTCACGCGGACAGCAATGAAAAACTGTTTTTT; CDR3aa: CSASHADSNEKLFF
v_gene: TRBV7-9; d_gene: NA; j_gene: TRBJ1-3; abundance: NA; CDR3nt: TGTGCCAGCAGCCTGGGAGGGGCCCCCTCTGGAAACACCATATATTTT; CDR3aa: CASSLGGAPSGNTIYF
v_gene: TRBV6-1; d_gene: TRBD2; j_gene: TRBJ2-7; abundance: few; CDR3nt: TGTGCCAGCTCTAAGGTAGTAGCGGGTCCCTACGAGCAGTACTTC; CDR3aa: CASSKVVAGPYEQYF
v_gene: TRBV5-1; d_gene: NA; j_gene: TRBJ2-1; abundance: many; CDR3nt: TGCGCCAGCAGCTTGGCCAGTCTCAATGAGCAGTTCTTC; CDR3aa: CASSLASLNEQFF
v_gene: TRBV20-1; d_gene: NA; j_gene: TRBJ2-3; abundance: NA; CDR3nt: TGCAGTGCTAGAGCCCCCCAGGGGAGCGGGACAGATACGCAGTATTTT; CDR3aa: CSARAPQGSGTDTQYF
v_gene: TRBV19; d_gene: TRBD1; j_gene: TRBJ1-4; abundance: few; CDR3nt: TGTGCCAGTAGCGAACCGGGACAGGGGACAACTAATGAAAAACTGTTTTTT; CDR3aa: CASSEPGQGTTNEKLFF
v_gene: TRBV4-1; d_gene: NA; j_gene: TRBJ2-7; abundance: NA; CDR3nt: TGCGCCAGCAGCCGATTCCCGAAAGGACCGAGCTTCTACGAGCAGTACTTC; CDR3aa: CASSRFPKGPSFYEQYF
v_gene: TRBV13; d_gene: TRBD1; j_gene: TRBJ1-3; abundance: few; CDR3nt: TGTGCCAGCAGCTTCAGACAGGGATATACAGGAAACACCATATATTTT; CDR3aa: CASSFRQGYTGNTIYF
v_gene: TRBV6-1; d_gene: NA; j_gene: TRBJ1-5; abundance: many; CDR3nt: TGTGCCAGCAGTGACGGGGAGTACTATCAGCCCCAGCATTTT; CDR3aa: CASSDGEYYQPQHF
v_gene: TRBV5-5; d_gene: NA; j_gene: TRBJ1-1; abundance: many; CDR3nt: TGTGCCAGCAGCTTGCTTCCCAGACTGAACACTGAAGCTTTCTTT; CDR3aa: CASSLLPRLNTEAFF
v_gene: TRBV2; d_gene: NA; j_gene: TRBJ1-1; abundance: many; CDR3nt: TGTGCCAGCAGTGACTGGGCCGGCGGCTCCACTGAAGCTTTCTTT; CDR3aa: CASSDWAGGSTEAFF
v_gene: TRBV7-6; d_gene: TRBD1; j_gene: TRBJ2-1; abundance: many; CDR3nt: TGTGCCAGCAGCTTTGGACAGGGAAATTTGGATGAGCAGTTCTTC; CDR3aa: CASSFGQGNLDEQFF
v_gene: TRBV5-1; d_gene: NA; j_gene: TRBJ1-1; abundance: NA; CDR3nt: TGCGCCAGCAGCTTGGAGGGCGCGCCTATGAACACTGAAGCTTTCTTT; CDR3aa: CASSLEGAPMNTEAFF
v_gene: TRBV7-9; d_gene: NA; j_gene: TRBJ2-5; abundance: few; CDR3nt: TGTGCCAGCAGCCAAACGCGGGGCCAAGAGACCCAGTACTTC; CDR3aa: CASSQTRGQETQYF
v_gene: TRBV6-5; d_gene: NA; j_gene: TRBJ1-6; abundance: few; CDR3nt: TGTGCCAGCAGTTACTTATGGGACGTCTCGGGTTCACCCCTCCACTTT; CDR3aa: CASSYLWDVSGSPLHF
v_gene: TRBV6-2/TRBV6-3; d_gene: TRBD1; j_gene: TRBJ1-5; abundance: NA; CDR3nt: TGTGCCAGCAGTGGACAGGGGAAAGTAAGTCAGCCCCAGCATTTT; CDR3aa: CASSGQGKVSQPQHF
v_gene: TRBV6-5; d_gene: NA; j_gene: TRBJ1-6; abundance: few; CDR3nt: TGTGCCAGCAGTTACTCGAAACAGGTTCGGTCACCCCTCCACTTT; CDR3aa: CASSYSKQVRSPLHF
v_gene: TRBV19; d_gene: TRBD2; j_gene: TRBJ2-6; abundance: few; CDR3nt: TGTGCCAGTAGCCCCCTCGCGGGGGCTGGGGCCAACGTCCTGACTTTC; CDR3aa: CASSPLAGAGANVLTF
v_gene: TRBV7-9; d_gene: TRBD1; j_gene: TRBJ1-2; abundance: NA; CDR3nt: TGTGCCAGCTTCAGGTTCGCGGGGACAGAGGATGGCTACACCTTC; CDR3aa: CASFRFAGTEDGYTF
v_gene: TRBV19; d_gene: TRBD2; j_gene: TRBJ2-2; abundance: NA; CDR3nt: TGTGCCAGTAGTGGATCCGGGACTAGGAACACCGGGGAGCTGTTTTTT; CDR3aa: CASSGSGTRNTGELFF
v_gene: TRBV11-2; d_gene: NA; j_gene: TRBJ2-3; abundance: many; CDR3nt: TGTGCCAGCAGCTTAATGCTCACCACAGATACGCAGTATTTT; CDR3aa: CASSLMLTTDTQYF
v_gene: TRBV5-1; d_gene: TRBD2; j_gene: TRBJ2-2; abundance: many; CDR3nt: TGCGCCAGCAGCTTGGTACCTAGCGGGGGTCCGGCCGGGGAGCTGTTTTTT; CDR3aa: CASSLVPSGGPAGELFF
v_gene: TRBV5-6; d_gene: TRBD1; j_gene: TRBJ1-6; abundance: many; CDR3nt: TGTGCCAGCAGCTGGGACAGGAATAATTCACCCCTCCACTTT; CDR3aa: CASSWDRNNSPLHF
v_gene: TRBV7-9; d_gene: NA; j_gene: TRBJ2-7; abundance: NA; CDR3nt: TGTGCCAGCAGCCACAGTGGGACATCCGGTGAGCAGTACTTC; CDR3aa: CASSHSGTSGEQYF
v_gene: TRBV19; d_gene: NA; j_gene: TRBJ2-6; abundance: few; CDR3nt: TGTGCCAGTACAGGGAGCTCTGGGGCCAACGTCCTGACTTTC; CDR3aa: CASTGSSGANVLTF
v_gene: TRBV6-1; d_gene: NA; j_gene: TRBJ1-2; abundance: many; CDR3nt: TGTGCCAGCAGACAGGGACCCATCTATGGCTACACCTTC; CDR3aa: CASRQGPIYGYTF
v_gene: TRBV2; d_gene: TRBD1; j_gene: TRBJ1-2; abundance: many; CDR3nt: TGTGCCAGCACTTCGACAGGGGGCGGTGGCTACACCTTC; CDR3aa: CASTSTGGGGYTF